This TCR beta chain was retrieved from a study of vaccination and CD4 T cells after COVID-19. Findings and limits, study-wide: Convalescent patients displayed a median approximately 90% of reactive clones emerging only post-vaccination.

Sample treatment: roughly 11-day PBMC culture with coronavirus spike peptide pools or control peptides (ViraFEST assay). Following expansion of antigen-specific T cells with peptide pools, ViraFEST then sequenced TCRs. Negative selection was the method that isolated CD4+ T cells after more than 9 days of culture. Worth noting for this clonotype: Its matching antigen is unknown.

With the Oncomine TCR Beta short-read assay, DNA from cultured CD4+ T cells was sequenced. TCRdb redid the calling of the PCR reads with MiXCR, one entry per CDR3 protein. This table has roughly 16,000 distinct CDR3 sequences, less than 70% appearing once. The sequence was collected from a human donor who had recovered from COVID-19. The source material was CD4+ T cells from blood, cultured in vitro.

As DNA, the CDR3 is TGTGCCAGTAGTCTCAGGGACTCGCCCCTCCACTTT. It specifies CASSLRDSPLHF. The chain has TRBV19 and TRBJ1-6; TRBD1 might be the D (5 bases). Germline V gene lookup returns CDR1 LNHDA and CDR2 SQIVND (reference sequence). Between the trimmed V and J ends, which lost 5 bases and 13 bases, there was a span of 12 bases. This CDR3 contains 12 residues.